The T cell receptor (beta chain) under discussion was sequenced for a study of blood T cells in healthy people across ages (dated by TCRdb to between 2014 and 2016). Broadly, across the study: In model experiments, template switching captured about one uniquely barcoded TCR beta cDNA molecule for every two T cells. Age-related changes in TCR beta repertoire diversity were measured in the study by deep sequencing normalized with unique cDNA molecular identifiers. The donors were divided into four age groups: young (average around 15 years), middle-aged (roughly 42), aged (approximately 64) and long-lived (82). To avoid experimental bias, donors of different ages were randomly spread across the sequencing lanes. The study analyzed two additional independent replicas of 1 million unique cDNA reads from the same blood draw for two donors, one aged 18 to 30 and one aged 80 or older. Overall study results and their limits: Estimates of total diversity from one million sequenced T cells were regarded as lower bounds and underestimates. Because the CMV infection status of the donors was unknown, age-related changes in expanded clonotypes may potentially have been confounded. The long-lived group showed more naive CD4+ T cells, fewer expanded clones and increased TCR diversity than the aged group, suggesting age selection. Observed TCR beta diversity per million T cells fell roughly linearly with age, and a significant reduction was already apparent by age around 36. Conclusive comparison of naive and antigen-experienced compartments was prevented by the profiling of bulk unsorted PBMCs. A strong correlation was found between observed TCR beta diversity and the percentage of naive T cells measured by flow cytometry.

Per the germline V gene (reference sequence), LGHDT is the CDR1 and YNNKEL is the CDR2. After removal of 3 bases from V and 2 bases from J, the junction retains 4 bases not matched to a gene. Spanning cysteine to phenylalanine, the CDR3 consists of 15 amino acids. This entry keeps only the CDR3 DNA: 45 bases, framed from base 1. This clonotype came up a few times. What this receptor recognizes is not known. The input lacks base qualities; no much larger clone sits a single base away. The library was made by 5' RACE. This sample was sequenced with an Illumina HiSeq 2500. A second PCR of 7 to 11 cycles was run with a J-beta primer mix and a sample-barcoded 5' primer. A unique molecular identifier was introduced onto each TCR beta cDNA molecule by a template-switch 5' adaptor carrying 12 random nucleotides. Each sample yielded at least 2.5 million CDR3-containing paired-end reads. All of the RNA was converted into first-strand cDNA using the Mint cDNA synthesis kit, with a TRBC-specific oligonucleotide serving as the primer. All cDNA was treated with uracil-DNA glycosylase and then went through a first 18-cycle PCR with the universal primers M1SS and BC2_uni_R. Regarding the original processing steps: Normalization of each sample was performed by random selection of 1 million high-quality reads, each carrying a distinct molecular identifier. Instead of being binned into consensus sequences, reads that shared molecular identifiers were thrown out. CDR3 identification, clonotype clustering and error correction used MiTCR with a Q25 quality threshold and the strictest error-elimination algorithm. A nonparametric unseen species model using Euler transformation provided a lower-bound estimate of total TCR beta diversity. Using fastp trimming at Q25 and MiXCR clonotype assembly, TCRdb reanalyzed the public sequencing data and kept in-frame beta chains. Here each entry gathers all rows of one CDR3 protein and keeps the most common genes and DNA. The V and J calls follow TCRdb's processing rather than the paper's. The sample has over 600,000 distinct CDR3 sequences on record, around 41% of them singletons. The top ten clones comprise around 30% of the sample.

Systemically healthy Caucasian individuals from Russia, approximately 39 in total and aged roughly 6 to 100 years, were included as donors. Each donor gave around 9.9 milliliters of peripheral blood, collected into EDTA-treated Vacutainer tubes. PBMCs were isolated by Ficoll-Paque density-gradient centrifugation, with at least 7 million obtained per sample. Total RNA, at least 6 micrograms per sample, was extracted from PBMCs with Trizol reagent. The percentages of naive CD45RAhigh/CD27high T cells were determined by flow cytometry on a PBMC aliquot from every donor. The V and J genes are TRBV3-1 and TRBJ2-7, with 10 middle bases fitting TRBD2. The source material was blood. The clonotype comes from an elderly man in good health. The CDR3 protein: CASSQTSGSTYEQYF. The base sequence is TGTGCCAGCAGCCAGACTAGCGGGTCCACCTACGAGCAGTACTTC.